The source of this T cell receptor beta chain is a study of Tregs in tolerant kidney transplant recipients. Concerning this clone: Antigen specificity is unknown.

Germline CDR1 LNHDA, CDR2 SQIVND (reference sequence). The V and J ends lost 3 bases and 8 bases respectively, with 10 bases between them. The CDR3 contains 13 residues. Recipients received nonmyeloablative bone marrow transplants from related graft donors, with transient mixed chimerism. Unstimulated regulatory T cells (CD4+CD25+CD127-), CD4+CD25- non-regulatory cells, CD4 and CD8 cells were FACS-sorted from thawed PBMCs. Study results and limitations: Tolerant patients' donor-specific Tregs expanded beyond overall Tregs, suggesting antigen-driven growth. Biological reproducibility was not directly addressed, but technical replication error appeared minimal. For some patients, primers changed over time, blocking nucleotide-level comparison.

Profiled with immunoSEQ multiplex PCR; TCRdb holds only in-frame clones, not every one. The sample yields some 50,000 clones, roughly 89% seen once. Source: CD8+ T cells from blood (PBMCs), taken 12 months after the transplant. J is TRBJ2-2 and V is TRBV19; possible D gene TRBD1, 6 bases. The source of this sequence is a human patient who received a combined kidney and bone marrow transplant. The graft donor may be the source of some T cells. The CDR3 DNA reads as TGTGCCAGTAGTATTCTAGGGGGAGGGGAGCTGTTTTTT. Protein sequence: CASSILGGGELFF.